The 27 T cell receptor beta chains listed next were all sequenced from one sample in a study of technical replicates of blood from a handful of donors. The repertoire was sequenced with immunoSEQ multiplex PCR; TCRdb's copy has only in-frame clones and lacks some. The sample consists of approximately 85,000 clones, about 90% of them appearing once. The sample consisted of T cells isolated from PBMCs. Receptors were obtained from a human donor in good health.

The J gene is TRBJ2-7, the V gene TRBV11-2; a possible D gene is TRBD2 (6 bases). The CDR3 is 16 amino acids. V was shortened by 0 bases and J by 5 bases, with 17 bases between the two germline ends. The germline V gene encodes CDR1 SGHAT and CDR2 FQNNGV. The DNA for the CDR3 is TGTGCCAGCAGCTTAGATATGAATAGGAGGGACGACGAGCAGTACTTC. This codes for CASSLDMNRRDDEQYF. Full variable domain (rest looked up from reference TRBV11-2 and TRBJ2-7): EAGVAQSPRYKIIEKRQSVAFWCNPISGHATLYWYQQILGQGPKLLIQFQNNGVVDDSQLPKDRFSAERLKGVDSTLKIQPAKLEDSAVYLCASSLDMNRRDDEQYFGPGTRLTVT.

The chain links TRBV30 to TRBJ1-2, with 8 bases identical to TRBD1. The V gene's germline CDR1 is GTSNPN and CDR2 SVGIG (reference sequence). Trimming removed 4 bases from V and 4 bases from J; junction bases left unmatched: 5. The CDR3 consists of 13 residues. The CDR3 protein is CAWNGDRIYGYTF. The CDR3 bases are TGTGCCTGGAACGGGGACAGGATCTATGGCTACACCTTC.

The CDR3 is CASTREAGDEQFF. In DNA, the CDR3 is TGTGCCAGTACCCGGGAGGCGGGCGATGAGCAGTTCTTC. This chain links TRBV19 with TRBJ2-1, with 7 bases that match TRBD2. The CDR3 totals 13 residues. V dropped 7 bases and J dropped 8; count of bases not matched to a gene: 8. CDR1 is LNHDA and CDR2 is SQIVND in the germline V gene (reference sequence).

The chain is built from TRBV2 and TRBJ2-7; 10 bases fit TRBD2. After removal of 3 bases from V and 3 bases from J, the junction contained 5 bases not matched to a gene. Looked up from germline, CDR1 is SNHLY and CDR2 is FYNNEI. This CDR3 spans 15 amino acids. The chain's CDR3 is CASSDSTSGIYEQYF. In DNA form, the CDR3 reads TGTGCCAGCAGTGATAGTACTAGCGGGATCTACGAGCAGTACTTC.

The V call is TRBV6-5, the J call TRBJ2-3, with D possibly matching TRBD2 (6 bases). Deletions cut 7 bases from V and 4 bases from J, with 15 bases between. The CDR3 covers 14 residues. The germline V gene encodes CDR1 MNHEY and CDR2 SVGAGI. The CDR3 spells CASTGASEADTQYF. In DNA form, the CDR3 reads TGTGCCAGCACCGGGGCTAGCGAGGCAGATACGCAGTATTTT.

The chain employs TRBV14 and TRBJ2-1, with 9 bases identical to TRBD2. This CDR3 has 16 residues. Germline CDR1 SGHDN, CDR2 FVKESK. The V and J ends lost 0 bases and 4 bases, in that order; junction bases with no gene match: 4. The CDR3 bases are TGTGCCAGCAGCCAAGATAGCCTAGCGGGGTACAATGAGCAGTTCTTC. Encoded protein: CASSQDSLAGYNEQFF. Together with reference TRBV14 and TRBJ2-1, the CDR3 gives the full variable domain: EAGVTQFPSHSVIEKGQTVTLRCDPISGHDNLYWYRRVMGKEIKFLLHFVKESKQDESGMPNNRFLAERTGGTYSTLKVQPAELEDSGVYFCASSQDSLAGYNEQFFGPGTRLTVL.

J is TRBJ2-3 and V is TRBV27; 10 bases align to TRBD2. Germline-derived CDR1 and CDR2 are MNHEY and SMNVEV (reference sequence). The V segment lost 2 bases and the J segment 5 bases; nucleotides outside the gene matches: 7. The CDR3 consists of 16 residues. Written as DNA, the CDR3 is TGTGCCAGCAGTTTAAGCGGGAGGGCTCATGGAGATACGCAGTATTTT. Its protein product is CASSLSGRAHGDTQYF.

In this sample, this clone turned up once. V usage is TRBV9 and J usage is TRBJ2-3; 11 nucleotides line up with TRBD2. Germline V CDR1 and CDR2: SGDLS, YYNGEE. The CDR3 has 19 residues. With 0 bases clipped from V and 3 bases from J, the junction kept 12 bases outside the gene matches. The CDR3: CASSVAYSGGGRVTDTQYF. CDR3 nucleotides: TGTGCCAGCAGCGTAGCCTATAGCGGGGGGGGCCGCGTTACAGATACGCAGTATTTT. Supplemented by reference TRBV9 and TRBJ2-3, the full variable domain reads DSGVTQTPKHLITATGQRVTLRCSPRSGDLSVYWYQQSLDQGLQFLIQYYNGEERAKGNILERFSAQQFPDLHSELNLSSLELGDSALYFCASSVAYSGGGRVTDTQYFGPGTRLTVL.

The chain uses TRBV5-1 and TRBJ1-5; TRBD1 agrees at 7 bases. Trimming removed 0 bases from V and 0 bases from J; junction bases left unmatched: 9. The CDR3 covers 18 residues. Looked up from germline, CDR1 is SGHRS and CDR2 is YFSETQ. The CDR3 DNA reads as TGCGCCAGCAGCTTGGGGGACAGCGCCGAGGTTAGCAATCAGCCCCAGCATTTT. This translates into CASSLGDSAEVSNQPQHF.

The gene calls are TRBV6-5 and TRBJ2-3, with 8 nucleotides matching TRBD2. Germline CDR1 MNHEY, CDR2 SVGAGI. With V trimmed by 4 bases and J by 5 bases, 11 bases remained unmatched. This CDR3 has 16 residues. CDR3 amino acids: CASSFSVGGGIDTQYF. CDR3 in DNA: TGTGCCAGCAGTTTTTCGGTCGGGGGGGGTATAGATACGCAGTATTTT.

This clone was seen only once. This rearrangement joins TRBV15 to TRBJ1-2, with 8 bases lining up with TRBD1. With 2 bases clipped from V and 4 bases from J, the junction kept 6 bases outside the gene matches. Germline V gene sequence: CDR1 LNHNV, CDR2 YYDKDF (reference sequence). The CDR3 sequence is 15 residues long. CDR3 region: CATSRRTGRVYGYTF. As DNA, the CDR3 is TGTGCCACCAGCAGACGGACAGGGAGGGTCTATGGCTACACCTTC.

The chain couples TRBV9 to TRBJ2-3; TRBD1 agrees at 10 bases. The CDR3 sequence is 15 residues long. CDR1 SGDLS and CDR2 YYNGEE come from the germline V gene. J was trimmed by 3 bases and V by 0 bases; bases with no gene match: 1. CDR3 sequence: CASSVGDRGTDTQYF. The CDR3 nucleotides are TGTGCCAGCAGCGTAGGGGACAGGGGAACAGATACGCAGTATTTT.

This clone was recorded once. CDR3 sequence (DNA): TGTGCCAGCAGTCCCCTAGGACAGGGAGGGACCGGGGAGCTGTTTTTT. Translating gives CASSPLGQGGTGELFF. The chain recombines TRBV28 with TRBJ2-2; D is perhaps TRBD1 (8 bases). Trimming pared 5 bases from V and 5 bases from J, leaving 18 bases between. Germline values: CDR1 MDHEN, CDR2 SYDVKM. The CDR3 sequence is 16 residues long.

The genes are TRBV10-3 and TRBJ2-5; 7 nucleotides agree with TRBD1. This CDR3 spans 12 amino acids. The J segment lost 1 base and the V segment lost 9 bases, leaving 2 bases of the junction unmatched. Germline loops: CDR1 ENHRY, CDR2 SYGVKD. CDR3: CAIGTAQETQYF. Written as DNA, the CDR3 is TGTGCCATAGGGACAGCCCAAGAGACCCAGTACTTC.

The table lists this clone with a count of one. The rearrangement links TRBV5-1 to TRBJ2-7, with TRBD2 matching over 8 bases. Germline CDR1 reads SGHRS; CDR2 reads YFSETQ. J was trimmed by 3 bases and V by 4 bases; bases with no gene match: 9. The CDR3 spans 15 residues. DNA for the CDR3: TGCGCCAGCAGCCCCGGGACTAGACGCATCTACGAGCAGTACTTC. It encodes CASSPGTRRIYEQYF.

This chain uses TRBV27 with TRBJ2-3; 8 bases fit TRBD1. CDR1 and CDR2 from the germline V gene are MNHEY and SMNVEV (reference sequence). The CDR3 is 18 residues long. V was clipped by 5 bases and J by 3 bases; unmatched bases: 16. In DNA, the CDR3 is TGTGCCAGCAGTCCGGGGACAGGTAGGGCCACGTGGACAGATACGCAGTATTTT. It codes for CASSPGTGRATWTDTQYF.

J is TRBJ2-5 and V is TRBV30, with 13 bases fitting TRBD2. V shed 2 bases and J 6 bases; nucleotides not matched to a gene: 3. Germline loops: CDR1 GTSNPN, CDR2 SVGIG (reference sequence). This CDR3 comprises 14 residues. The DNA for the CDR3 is TGTGCCTGGAGTCGGACTAGCGGGGGACAGACCCAGTACTTC. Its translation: CAWSRTSGGQTQYF.

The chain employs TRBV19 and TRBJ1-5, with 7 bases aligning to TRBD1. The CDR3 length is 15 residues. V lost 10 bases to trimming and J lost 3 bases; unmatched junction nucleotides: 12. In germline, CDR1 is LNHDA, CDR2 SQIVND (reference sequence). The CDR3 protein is CATLGTEGPNQPQHF. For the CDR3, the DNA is TGTGCCACCTTAGGGACAGAGGGCCCCAATCAGCCCCAGCATTTT.

CDR3 residues: CASKETGAVETQYF. The CDR3 DNA reads TGTGCCAGCAAGGAGACAGGGGCGGTGGAGACCCAGTACTTC. The V gene is TRBV2, the J gene TRBJ2-5, with 8 bases aligning to TRBD1. The CDR3 length is 14 residues. Germline CDR1 is SNHLY and CDR2 is FYNNEI. Trimming took 7 bases from V and 5 from J; bases not matched to a gene: 9.

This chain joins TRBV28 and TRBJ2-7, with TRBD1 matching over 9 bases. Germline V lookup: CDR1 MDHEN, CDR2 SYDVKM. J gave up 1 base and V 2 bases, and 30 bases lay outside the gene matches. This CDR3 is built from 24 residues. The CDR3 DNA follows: TGTGCCAGCAGTTTAGGGGCCGGTATCCTTACCGGGACAGGGAGTAACTATCGATCCTACGAGCAGTACTTC. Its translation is CASSLGAGILTGTGSNYRSYEQYF.

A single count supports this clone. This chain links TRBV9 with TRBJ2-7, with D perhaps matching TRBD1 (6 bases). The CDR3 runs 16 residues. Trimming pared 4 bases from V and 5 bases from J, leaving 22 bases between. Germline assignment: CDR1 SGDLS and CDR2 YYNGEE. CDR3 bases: TGTGCCAGCAGCCTTGGACAGACGAGCGGTTTTGACGAGCAGTACTTC. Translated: CASSLGQTSGFDEQYF. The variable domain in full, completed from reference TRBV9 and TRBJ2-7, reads DSGVTQTPKHLITATGQRVTLRCSPRSGDLSVYWYQQSLDQGLQFLIQYYNGEERAKGNILERFSAQQFPDLHSELNLSSLELGDSALYFCASSLGQTSGFDEQYFGPGTRLTVT.

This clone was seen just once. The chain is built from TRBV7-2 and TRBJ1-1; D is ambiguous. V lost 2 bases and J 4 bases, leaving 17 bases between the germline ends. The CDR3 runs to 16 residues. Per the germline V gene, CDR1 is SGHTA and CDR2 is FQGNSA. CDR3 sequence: CASSLQGFKGSTEAFF. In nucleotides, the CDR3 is TGTGCCAGCAGCTTACAAGGGTTTAAAGGGAGCACTGAAGCTTTCTTT.

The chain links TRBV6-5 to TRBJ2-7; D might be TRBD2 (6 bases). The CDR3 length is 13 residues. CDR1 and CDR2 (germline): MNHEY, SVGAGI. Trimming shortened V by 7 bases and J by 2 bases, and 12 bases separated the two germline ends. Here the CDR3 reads CASTLPGAYEQYF. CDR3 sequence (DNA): TGTGCCAGCACCCTCCCGGGGGCCTACGAGCAGTACTTC.

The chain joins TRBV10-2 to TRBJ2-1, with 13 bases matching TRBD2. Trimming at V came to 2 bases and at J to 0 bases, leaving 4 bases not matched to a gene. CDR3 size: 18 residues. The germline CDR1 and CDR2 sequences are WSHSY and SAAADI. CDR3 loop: CASSEGLAGASSYNEQFF. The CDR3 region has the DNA TGCGCCAGCAGTGAGGGACTAGCGGGGGCCTCCTCCTACAATGAGCAGTTCTTC.

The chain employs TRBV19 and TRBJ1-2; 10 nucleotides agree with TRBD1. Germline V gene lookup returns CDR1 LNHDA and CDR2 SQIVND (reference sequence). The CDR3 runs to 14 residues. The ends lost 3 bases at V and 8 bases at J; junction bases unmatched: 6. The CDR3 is CASSIIGTGDGYTF. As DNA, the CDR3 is TGTGCCAGTAGTATCATCGGGACAGGGGACGGCTACACCTTC.

As DNA, the CDR3 is TGTGCCAGCAGTGCCACCAACGTCCTGACTTTC. It translates to CASSATNVLTF. This chain links TRBV2 with TRBJ2-6, with D unresolved. The CDR3 spans 11 residues. Deletions cut 4 bases from V and 8 bases from J, with 3 bases between. Per the germline V gene, CDR1 is SNHLY and CDR2 is FYNNEI.

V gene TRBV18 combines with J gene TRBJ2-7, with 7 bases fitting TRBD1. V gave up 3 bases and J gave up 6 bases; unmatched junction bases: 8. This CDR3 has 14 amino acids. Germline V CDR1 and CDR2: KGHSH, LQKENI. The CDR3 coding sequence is TGTGCCAGCTCACCCTTAAAGGGGGCGGGCGAGCAGTACTTC. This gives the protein CASSPLKGAGEQYF.